This T cell receptor (beta chain) was observed in a study of OX40 agonist ivuxolimab in advanced cancers. Germline V gene lookup returns CDR1 LGHNA and CDR2 YNFKEQ. The CDR3 is made up of 18 amino acids. The junction had 8 bases not matched to a gene; V was cut back by 1 base and J by 2 bases. The data were produced by immunoSEQ multiplex PCR, yet TCRdb's version contains in-frame clones alone and is incomplete. The sample records 75,000 or so clones, almost 85% being singletons. Regarding the study as a whole: On average, CD8+ T cells had more expanded clones than CD4+. It was not determined which antigens were specifically recognized by the peripheral T cells that had undergone clonal expansion.

On this clone itself: Its antigen is unknown.

The clonotype originates from an adult with an advanced solid tumor such as melanoma, head and neck, liver or kidney cancer. Sequenced material: CD4+ or CD8+ T cells sorted from blood, taken in a trial of the OX40 agonist ivuxolimab. The V gene is TRBV4-2, the J gene TRBJ2-3, with 11 positions matching TRBD2. CDR3 DNA: TGTGCCAGCAGCCAAGGAGGTCTAGCGGGAGGACTCACAGATACGCAGTATTTT. Its translation: CASSQGGLAGGLTDTQYF.